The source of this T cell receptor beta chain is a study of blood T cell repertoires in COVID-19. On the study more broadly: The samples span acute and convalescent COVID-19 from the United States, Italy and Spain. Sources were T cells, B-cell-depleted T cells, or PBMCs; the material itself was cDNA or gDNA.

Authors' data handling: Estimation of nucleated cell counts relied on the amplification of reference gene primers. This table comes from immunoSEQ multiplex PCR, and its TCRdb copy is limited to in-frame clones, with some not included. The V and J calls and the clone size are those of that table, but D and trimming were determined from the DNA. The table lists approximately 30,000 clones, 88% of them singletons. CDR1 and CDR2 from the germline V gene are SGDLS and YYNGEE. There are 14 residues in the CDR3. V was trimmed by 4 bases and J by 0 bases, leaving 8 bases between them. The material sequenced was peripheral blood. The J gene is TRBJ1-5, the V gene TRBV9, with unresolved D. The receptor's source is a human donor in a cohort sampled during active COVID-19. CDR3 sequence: CASSHSDSNQPQHF. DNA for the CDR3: TGTGCCAGCAGCCATAGCGATAGCAATCAGCCCCAGCATTTT.